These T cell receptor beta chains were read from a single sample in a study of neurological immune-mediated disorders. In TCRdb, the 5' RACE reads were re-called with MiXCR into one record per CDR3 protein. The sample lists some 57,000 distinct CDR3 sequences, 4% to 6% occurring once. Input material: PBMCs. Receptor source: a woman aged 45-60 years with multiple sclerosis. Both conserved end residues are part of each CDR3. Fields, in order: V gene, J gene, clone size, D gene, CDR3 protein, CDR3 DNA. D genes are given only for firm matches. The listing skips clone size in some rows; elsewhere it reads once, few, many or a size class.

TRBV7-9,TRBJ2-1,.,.,CASSLDWGGGTSSFF,.
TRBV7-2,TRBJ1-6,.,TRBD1,CASSFLPTGGSPLHF,TGTGCCAGCAGCTTCCTCCCGACAGGGGGTTCACCCCTCCACTTT
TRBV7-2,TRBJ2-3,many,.,CASSLDPGTDTQYF,TGTGCCAGCAGCTTAGATCCGGGGACAGATACGCAGTATTTT
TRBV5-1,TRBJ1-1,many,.,CASSRDGNEAFF,TGCGCCAGCAGCCGTGACGGGAATGAAGCTTTCTTT
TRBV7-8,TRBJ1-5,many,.,CASSHSGYGNQPQHF,TGTGCCAGCAGCCACTCAGGCTACGGAAATCAGCCCCAGCATTTT
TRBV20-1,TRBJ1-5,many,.,CSALQPGNQPQHF,TGCAGTGCTCTACAACCGGGTAATCAGCCCCAGCATTTT
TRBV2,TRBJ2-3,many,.,CASSVGVSTDTQYF,TGTGCCAGCAGTGTGGGGGTTAGCACAGATACGCAGTATTTT
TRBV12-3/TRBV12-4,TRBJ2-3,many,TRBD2,CASRTFSGGRDTQYF,TGTGCCAGCAGGACCTTTAGCGGGGGCCGTGATACGCAGTATTTT
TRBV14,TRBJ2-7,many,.,CASSQMGEQYF,TGTGCCAGCAGCCAAATGGGCGAGCAGTACTTC
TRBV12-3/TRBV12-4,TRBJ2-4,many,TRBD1,CASSFLGTGTFAQYF,TGTGCCAGCAGTTTTTTGGGGACAGGGACCTTTGCTCAGTACTTC
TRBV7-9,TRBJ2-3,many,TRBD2,CASSPPGASGGKDTQYF,TGTGCCAGCAGCCCTCCTGGGGCTAGCGGTGGGAAGGATACGCAGTATTTT
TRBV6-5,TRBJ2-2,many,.,CASTRRGDAPGELFF,TGTGCCAGCACCAGACGTGGGGACGCACCCGGGGAGCTGTTTTTT
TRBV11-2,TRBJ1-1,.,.,CASSSSWGTEAFF,TGTGCCAGCAGCTCCAGTTGGGGGACTGAAGCTTTCTTT
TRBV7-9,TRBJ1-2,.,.,CASSPGTDYRYGYTF,TGTGCCAGCAGCCCAGGGACTGACTACCGGTATGGCTACACCTTC
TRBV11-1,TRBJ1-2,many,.,CASSSNSDTELYGYTF,TGTGCCAGCAGCTCAAACTCGGATACAGAACTCTATGGCTACACCTTC
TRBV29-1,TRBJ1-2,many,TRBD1,CSVPGTGGPYGYTF,TGCAGCGTTCCCGGGACAGGGGGCCCTTATGGCTACACCTTC
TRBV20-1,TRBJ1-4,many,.,CSATLHVDGEKLFF,TGCAGTGCTACCCTCCACGTGGACGGTGAAAAACTGTTTTTT
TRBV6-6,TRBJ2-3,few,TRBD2,CASSLGLGSDTQYF,TGTGCCAGCAGCCTTGGACTAGGCTCAGATACGCAGTATTTT
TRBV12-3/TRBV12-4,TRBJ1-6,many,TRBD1,CASTERQGARFSPLHF,TGTGCCAGCACCGAAAGACAGGGGGCGAGATTTTCACCCCTCCACTTT
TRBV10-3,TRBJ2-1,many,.,CAIRGAGPLSSYNEQFF,TGTGCCATCCGAGGCGCGGGGCCATTGAGCTCCTACAATGAGCAGTTCTTC
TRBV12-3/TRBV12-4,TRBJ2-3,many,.,CASRTLRYSTDTQYF,TGTGCCAGCAGGACCTTGAGGTATAGCACAGATACGCAGTATTTT
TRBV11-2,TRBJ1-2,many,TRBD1,CASSLGAGGNYGYTF,TGTGCCAGCAGCTTAGGGGCAGGGGGCAACTATGGCTACACCTTC
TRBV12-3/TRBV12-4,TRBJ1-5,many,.,CASSSGQGSSQPQHF,.
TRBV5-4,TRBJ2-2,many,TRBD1,CASYSGGGTGELFF,TGTGCCAGCTATTCAGGGGGCGGCACCGGGGAGCTGTTTTTT
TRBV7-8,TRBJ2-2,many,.,CASSLETGSNATGELFF,TGTGCCAGCAGCTTAGAAACGGGATCGAACGCGACCGGGGAGCTGTTTTTT
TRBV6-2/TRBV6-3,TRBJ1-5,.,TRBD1,CASSSTDGTGANQPQNF,TGTGCCAGCAGTTCCACGGACGGGACAGGGGCAAATCAGCCCCAGAATTTT